The entry below describes one T cell receptor beta chain. The data stem from a study of blood T cell repertoires in COVID-19. Germline lookup yields CDR1 SGHVS and CDR2 FQNEAQ. V lost 5 bases, J lost 11 bases, and 24 bases lay in between. CDR3 length equals 15 residues. Some clones are missing from TCRdb's copy, which holds only in-frame ones; the method was immunoSEQ multiplex PCR. The table includes around 140,000 clones, about 80% detected once. Participant age was roughly 18 to 100 years, and participants resided in about 25 US areas. Each participant's cohort was designated according to participant-reported clinical history.

Material: PBMCs or T cells enriched from blood (not recorded which). The chain recombines TRBV7-8 with TRBJ1-1, with D perhaps TRBD1 (6 bases). The sequence was obtained from a woman aged 45-65 years who had recovered from COVID-19. The CDR3 reads CASSPQLGGGEGAFF. The CDR3 DNA reads TGTGCCAGCAGCCCTCAGCTGGGGGGGGGCGAAGGGGCTTTCTTT.